This T cell receptor (beta chain) was recorded in a study of human T cells and chemical hapten exposure. Findings and caveats of the study: Alopecia affected the donors, so their immune response may differ from healthy people's. Relative to controls, expanded TCRs formed significantly more large CDR3 similarity clusters.

Original analysis: A per-sample median of roughly 97,000 TCRs was observed, with a range of about 23,224 to 750,000. TCRdb itself ran the RACE reads through MiXCR, one entry per CDR3 protein. For this entry, the V and J calls and clone size follow TCRdb and not the study's own pipeline. This table has over 45,000 distinct CDR3 sequences, 9.3% appearing once. The time point: patch test 1, 2 weeks after DPC sensitization. Treatment: therapeutic diphenylcyclopropenone sensitization with weekly scalp DPC. At every patch-test visit, blood was drawn before the patch test was applied. This clonotype was recorded a few times. Antigen specificity is unknown. This CDR3 comprises 14 residues. V was clipped by 5 bases and J by 14 bases; unmatched bases: 7. CDR1 is SGHAT, CDR2 FQNNGV, per germline.

The sequence came from a woman in her thirties or forties with alopecia areata. Some clones in this sample may be carry-over from other donors' samples. The sequencing used whole blood, collected in connection with sensitization to the hapten diphenylcyclopropenone (DPC). The chain carries TRBV11-2 and TRBJ2-1, with 15 nucleotides matching TRBD2. The CDR3 here is CASSRTSGGAGKFF. In DNA form, the CDR3 reads TGTGCCAGCAGCCGGACTAGCGGGGGGGCCGGGAAGTTCTTC.